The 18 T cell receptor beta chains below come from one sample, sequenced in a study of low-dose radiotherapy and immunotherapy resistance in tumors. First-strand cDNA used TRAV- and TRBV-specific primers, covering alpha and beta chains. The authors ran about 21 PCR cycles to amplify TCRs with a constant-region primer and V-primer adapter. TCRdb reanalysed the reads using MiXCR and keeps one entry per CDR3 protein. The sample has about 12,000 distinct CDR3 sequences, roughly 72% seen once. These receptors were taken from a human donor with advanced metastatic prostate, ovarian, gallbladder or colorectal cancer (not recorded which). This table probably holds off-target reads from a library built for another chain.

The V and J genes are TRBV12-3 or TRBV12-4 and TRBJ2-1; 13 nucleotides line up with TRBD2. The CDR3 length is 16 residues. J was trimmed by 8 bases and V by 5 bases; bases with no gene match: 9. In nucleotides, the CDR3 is TGTGCCAGCAGTCGACGGACTAGCGGGAGAGGCGATGAGCAGTTCTTC. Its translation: CASSRRTSGRGDEQFF.

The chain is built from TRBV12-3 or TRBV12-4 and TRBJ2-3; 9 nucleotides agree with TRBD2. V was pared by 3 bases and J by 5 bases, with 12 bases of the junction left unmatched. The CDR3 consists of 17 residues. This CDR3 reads CASSFPMGRGGVDTQYF. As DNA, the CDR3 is TGTGCCAGCAGTTTCCCCATGGGGCGCGGGGGGGTAGATACGCAGTATTTT.

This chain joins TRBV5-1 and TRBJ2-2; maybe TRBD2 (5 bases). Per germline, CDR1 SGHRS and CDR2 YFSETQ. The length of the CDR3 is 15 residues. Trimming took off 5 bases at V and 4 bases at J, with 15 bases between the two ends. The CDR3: CASSGQADFTGELFF. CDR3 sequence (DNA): TGCGCCAGCAGTGGTCAGGCGGACTTCACCGGGGAGCTGTTTTTT.

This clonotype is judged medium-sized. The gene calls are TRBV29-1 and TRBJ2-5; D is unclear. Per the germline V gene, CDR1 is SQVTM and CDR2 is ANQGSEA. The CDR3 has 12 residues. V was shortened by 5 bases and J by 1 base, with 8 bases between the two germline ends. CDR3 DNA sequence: TGCAGCGTTAGACGGGCCCAAGAGACCCAGTACTTC. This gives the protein CSVRRAQETQYF.

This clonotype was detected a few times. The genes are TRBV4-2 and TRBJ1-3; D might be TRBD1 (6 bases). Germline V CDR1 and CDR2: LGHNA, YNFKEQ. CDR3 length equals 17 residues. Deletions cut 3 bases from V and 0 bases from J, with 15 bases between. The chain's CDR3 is CASSQTAQGISGNTIYF. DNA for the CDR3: TGTGCCAGCAGCCAGACGGCCCAGGGGATCTCTGGAAACACCATATATTTT.

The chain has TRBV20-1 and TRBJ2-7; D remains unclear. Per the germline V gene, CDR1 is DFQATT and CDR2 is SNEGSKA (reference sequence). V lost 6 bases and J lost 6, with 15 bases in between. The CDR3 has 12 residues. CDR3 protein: CSAPSLGLEQYF. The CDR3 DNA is TGCAGTGCCCCGTCCCTAGGTCTCGAGCAGTACTTC.

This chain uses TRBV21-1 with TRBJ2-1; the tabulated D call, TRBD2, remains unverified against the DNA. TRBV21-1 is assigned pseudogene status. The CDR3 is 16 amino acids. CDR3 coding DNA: TGTGCCAGCAGCAAAGCCACTAGCGGCTCCTACAATGAGCAGTTCTTC. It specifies CASSKATSGSYNEQFF.

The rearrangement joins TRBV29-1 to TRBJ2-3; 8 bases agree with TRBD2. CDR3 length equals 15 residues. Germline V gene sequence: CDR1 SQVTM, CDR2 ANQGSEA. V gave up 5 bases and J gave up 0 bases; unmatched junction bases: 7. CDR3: CSVWGLAGSTDTQYF. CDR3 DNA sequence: TGCAGCGTTTGGGGTTTAGCGGGGAGCACAGATACGCAGTATTTT.

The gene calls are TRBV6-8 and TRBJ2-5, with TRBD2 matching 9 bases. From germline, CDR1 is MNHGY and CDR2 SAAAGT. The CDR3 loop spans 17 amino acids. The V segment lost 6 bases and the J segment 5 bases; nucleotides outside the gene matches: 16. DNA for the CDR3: TGTGCCAGCAGCCTCTTCATGGGCGGGAGGGGTTACGAGACCCAGTACTTC. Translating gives CASSLFMGGRGYETQYF.

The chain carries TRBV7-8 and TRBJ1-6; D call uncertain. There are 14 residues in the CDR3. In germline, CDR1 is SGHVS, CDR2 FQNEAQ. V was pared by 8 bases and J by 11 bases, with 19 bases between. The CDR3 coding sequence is TGTGCCAGCGGCTCCGACCGGGATTTGACACCCCTCCACTTT. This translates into CASGSDRDLTPLHF.

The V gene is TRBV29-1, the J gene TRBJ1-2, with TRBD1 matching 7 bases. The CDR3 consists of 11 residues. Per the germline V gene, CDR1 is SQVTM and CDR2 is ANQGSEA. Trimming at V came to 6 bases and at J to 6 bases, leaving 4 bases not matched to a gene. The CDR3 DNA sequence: TGCAGCGTGGGGGGACAGCATGGCTACACCTTC. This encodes CSVGGQHGYTF.

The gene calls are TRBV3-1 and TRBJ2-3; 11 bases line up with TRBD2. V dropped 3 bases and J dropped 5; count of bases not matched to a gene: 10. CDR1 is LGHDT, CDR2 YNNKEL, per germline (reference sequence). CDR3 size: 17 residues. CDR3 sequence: CASSHYLAGGPRDTQYF. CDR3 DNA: TGTGCCAGCAGCCACTACCTAGCGGGAGGTCCTAGAGATACGCAGTATTTT.

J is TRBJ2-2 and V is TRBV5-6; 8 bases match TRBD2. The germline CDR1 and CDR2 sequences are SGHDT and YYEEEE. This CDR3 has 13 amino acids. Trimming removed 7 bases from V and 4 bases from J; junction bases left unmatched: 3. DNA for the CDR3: TGTGCCAGCCTCGCGGGGGGCACCGGGGAGCTGTTTTTT. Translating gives CASLAGGTGELFF. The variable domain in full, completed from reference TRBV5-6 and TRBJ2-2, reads DAGVTQSPTHLIKTRGQQVTLRCSPKSGHDTVSWYQQALGQGPQFIFQYYEEEERQRGNFPDRFSGHQFPNYSSELNVNALLLGDSALYLCASLAGGTGELFFGEGSRLTVL.

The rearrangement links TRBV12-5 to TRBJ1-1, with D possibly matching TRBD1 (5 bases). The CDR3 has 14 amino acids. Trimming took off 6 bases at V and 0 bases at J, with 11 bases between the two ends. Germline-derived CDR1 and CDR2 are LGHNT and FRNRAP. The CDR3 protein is CASGVGLMNTEAFF. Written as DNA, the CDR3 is TGTGCTAGTGGCGTGGGACTGATGAACACTGAAGCTTTCTTT.

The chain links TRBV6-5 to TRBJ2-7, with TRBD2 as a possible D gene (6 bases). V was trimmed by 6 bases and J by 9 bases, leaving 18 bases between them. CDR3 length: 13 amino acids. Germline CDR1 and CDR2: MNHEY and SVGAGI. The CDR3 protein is CASSSLEGFGQYF. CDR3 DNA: TGTGCCAGCAGCAGTCTGGAGGGATTCGGGCAGTACTTC.

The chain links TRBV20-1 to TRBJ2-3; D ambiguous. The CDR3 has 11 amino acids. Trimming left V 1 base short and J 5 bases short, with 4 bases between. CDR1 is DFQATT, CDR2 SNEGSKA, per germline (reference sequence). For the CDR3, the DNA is TGCAGTGCTAGAGCTGGAGATACGCAGTATTTT. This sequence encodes CSARAGDTQYF.

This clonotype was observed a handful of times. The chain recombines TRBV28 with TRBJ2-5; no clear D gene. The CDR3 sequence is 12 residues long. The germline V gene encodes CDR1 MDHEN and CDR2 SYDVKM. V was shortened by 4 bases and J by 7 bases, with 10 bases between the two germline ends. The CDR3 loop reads CASSYTAGTQYF. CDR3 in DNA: TGTGCCAGCAGTTACACCGCAGGGACCCAGTACTTC.

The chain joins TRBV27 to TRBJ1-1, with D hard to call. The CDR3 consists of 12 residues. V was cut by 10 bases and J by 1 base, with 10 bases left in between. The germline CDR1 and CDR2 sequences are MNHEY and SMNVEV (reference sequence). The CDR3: CATATENTEAFF. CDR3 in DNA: TGTGCCACCGCAACGGAGAACACTGAAGCTTTCTTT.